These 28 T cell receptor beta chains came from one sample sequenced in a study of cytomegalovirus exposure and HLA in healthy donors. This table comes from immunoSEQ multiplex PCR, and its TCRdb copy is limited to in-frame clones, with some not included. The table lists 300,000 to 400,000 clones, 88% of them singletons. Sequenced sample: PBMCs. Source of these receptors: a man aged 25-40 years in good health and CMV-seronegative.

The chain combines TRBV5-6 with TRBJ2-7; 8 bases fit TRBD1. After removal of 2 bases from V and 0 bases from J, the junction contained 13 bases not matched to a gene. Germline CDR1 SGHDT, CDR2 YYEEEE. This CDR3 is 18 amino acids long. CDR3 region: CASSLSGRGHGGSYEQYF. In DNA form, the CDR3 reads TGTGCCAGCAGCTTAAGTGGCAGGGGGCACGGTGGCTCCTACGAGCAGTACTTC.

This chain joins TRBV27 and TRBJ2-3; 7 bases agree with TRBD2. The CDR3 covers 15 residues. V was clipped by 2 bases and J by 5 bases; unmatched bases: 7. CDR1 MNHEY and CDR2 SMNVEV come from the germline V gene (reference sequence). The CDR3 DNA reads TGTGCCAGCAGTTTAGATGGCGGGGGAGTAGATACGCAGTATTTT. Amino acid sequence: CASSLDGGGVDTQYF.

This chain links TRBV9 with TRBJ1-6, with 12 bases that match TRBD1. There are 15 residues in the CDR3. The germline gives CDR1 SGDLS, CDR2 YYNGEE. J gave up 13 bases and V 3 bases, and 8 bases lay outside the gene matches. The CDR3 region has the DNA TGTGCCAGCAGCGCAGCCGGGACAGGGGGCAGGCCCCTCCACTTT. It is translated as CASSAAGTGGRPLHF. Combining the CDR3 with reference TRBV9 and TRBJ1-6 gives the whole variable domain DSGVTQTPKHLITATGQRVTLRCSPRSGDLSVYWYQQSLDQGLQFLIQYYNGEERAKGNILERFSAQQFPDLHSELNLSSLELGDSALYFCASSAAGTGGRPLHFGNGTRLTVT.

V is TRBV6-1 and J is TRBJ1-1, with D perhaps TRBD1 (6 bases). CDR1 and CDR2 (germline): MNHNS, SASEGT. CDR3 length: 13 amino acids. The V end was cut by 6 bases, the J end by 0 bases, with 8 bases between. Here the CDR3 DNA reads TGTGCCAGCAGGACAGGAATGAACACTGAAGCTTTCTTT. Protein product: CASRTGMNTEAFF.

The chain joins TRBV2 to TRBJ2-1; the match to TRBD2 covers 7 bases. The J segment lost 5 bases and the V segment lost 0 bases, leaving 7 bases of the junction unmatched. Germline values: CDR1 SNHLY, CDR2 FYNNEI. The CDR3 is 16 residues long. The chain's CDR3 is CASSEAGRGVNNEQFF. CDR3 DNA sequence: TGTGCCAGCAGTGAAGCCGGTCGGGGGGTCAACAATGAGCAGTTCTTC.

This clone was counted a single time. The V and J genes are TRBV18 and TRBJ2-7, with TRBD2 matching over 11 bases. Germline V gives CDR1 KGHSH, CDR2 LQKENI. The CDR3 sequence is 15 residues long. V trimming: 3 bases; J trimming: 1 base; junction bases outside the gene matches: 2. CDR3 coding DNA: TGTGCCAGCTCACCTACTAGCGGGGGATCCTACGAGCAGTACTTC. Residues: CASSPTSGGSYEQYF.

This chain joins TRBV6-1 and TRBJ1-2; D not certain. The CDR3 consists of 13 residues. Germline V gene data show CDR1 as MNHNS and CDR2 as SASEGT. V was trimmed by 3 bases and J by 4 bases, leaving 9 bases between them. CDR3 in DNA: TGTGCCAGCAGTGAGGGAGTAGCCTATGGCTACACCTTC. Amino acids: CASSEGVAYGYTF.

The chain combines TRBV27 with TRBJ1-5, with 7 positions matching TRBD1. V was pared by 5 bases and J by 0 bases, with 1 base of the junction left unmatched. Germline CDR1 reads MNHEY; CDR2 reads SMNVEV (reference sequence). The CDR3 length is 14 residues. CDR3 DNA: TGTGCCAGCAGTCGACAGGGTAGCAATCAGCCCCAGCATTTT. Encoded protein: CASSRQGSNQPQHF.

The chain has TRBV25-1 and TRBJ2-3, with TRBD2 matching over 8 bases. CDR3 size: 16 residues. With V trimmed by 6 bases and J by 6 bases, 14 bases remained unmatched. Germline V gene data show CDR1 as MGHDK and CDR2 as SYGVNS. CDR3 coding DNA: TGTGCCAGCAGCCAGCGGGGGCGCCGGAGGGGGGATACGCAGTATTTT. Its protein product is CASSQRGRRRGDTQYF.

Comments on this clone: Other DNA variants within this sample encode the same CDR3. The chain links TRBV19 to TRBJ1-5; TRBD1 matches 8 bases. V trimming: 4 bases; J trimming: 4 bases; junction bases outside the gene matches: 3. The CDR3 extends over 14 amino acids. Germline V gene lookup returns CDR1 LNHDA and CDR2 SQIVND (reference sequence). The CDR3 DNA reads as TGTGCCAGTAGTACCACAGGGGGTAATCAGCCCCAGCATTTT. Its translation is CASSTTGGNQPQHF.

The chain has TRBV4-1 and TRBJ2-7, with TRBD2 as a possible D gene (5 bases). Trimming pared 3 bases from V and 3 bases from J, leaving 18 bases between. CDR1 is MGHRA, CDR2 YSYEKL, per germline. This CDR3 region has 16 residues. CDR3 in amino acids: CASSQAGTPGSYEQYF. In nucleotides, the CDR3 is TGCGCCAGCAGCCAGGCGGGCACCCCGGGAAGCTACGAGCAGTACTTC.

The chain links TRBV19 to TRBJ2-1; a weak D match, TRBD1 (6 bases). The CDR3 runs to 17 residues. V was shortened by 5 bases and J by 7 bases, with 24 bases between the two germline ends. Germline V gene sequence: CDR1 LNHDA, CDR2 SQIVND (reference sequence). This CDR3 reads CASSVTTTGTIANEQFF. The DNA for the CDR3 is TGTGCCAGTAGTGTTACGACGACAGGCACCATAGCAAATGAGCAGTTCTTC.

The genes are TRBV5-6 and TRBJ1-5; TRBD1 is a possible D gene (6 bases). The CDR3 loop spans 14 amino acids. Germline CDR1 reads SGHDT; CDR2 reads YYEEEE. Deletions cut 3 bases from V and 8 bases from J, with 15 bases between. CDR3 DNA sequence: TGTGCCAGCAGCTATAGAGGGGGTGTCAAGCCCCAGCATTTT. This gives the protein CASSYRGGVKPQHF.

The rearrangement joins TRBV5-1 to TRBJ1-1, with TRBD1 matching 8 bases. Germline V gene data show CDR1 as SGHRS and CDR2 as YFSETQ. This CDR3 is built from 14 residues. V lost 5 bases and J lost 2; bases outside the gene matches: 5. CDR3 region: CASRGPGGNTEAFF. CDR3 in DNA: TGCGCCAGCAGGGGGCCAGGGGGCAACACTGAAGCTTTCTTT.

This chain connects TRBV10-2 to TRBJ2-7, with 7 bases that match TRBD1. V shed 4 bases and J 2 bases; nucleotides not matched to a gene: 2. Germline CDR1 is WSHSY and CDR2 is SAAADI. The CDR3 consists of 13 residues. The CDR3 DNA reads TGCGCCAGCAGTGGGGGACAGACCTACGAGCAGTACTTC. Translating it yields CASSGGQTYEQYF.

The CDR3 nucleotides are TGTGCCAGTAGTATTGGACAGTTCTATGGCTACACCTTC. Translated: CASSIGQFYGYTF. V and J are TRBV19 and TRBJ1-2; perhaps TRBD1 as D (6 bases). The CDR3 length is 13 residues. Germline CDR1 reads LNHDA; CDR2 reads SQIVND (reference sequence). Trimming cost V 3 bases and J 4 bases, with 9 bases left between them.

The chain is built from TRBV4-3 and TRBJ2-7, with 8 bases matching TRBD1. The trim removed 4 bases at V and 0 bases at J, leaving 2 bases unmatched. Per the germline V gene, CDR1 is LGHNA and CDR2 is YSLEER. The CDR3 extends over 14 amino acids. This CDR3 is CASSLGQGSYEQYF. CDR3 nucleotides: TGCGCCAGCAGCCTAGGACAGGGCTCCTACGAGCAGTACTTC.

This chain joins TRBV2 and TRBJ2-2; 7 positions match TRBD2. Germline trimming cut 7 bases from V and 2 bases from J; bases unmatched to any gene: 7. Germline loops: CDR1 SNHLY, CDR2 FYNNEI. The CDR3 runs to 15 residues. The CDR3 loop is CASKRGGGNTGELFF. In DNA, the CDR3 is TGTGCCAGCAAACGCGGGGGAGGAAACACCGGGGAGCTGTTTTTT. The full variable domain, rest sourced from reference TRBV2 and TRBJ2-2, is EPEVTQTPSHQVTQMGQEVILRCVPISNHLYFYWYRQILGQKVEFLVSFYNNEISEKSEIFDDQFSVERPDGSNFTLKIRSTKLEDSAMYFCASKRGGGNTGELFFGEGSRLTVL.

This chain links TRBV5-5 with TRBJ1-2, with D maybe TRBD1 (5 bases). In germline, CDR1 is SGHKS, CDR2 YYEKEE (reference sequence). Trimming pared 5 bases from V and 4 bases from J, leaving 18 bases between. The CDR3 covers 15 residues. DNA of the CDR3: TGTGCCAGCAGTCCCGAGGGACTGAGACTCTATGGCTACACCTTC. It yields the protein CASSPEGLRLYGYTF.

In this sample, this clone turned up once. The J gene is TRBJ2-7, the V gene TRBV7-9; TRBD1 might be the D (6 bases). CDR3 size: 15 residues. Germline V CDR1 and CDR2: SEHNR, FQNEAQ (reference sequence). Trimming left V 4 bases short and J 5 bases short, with 18 bases between. Here the CDR3 reads CASSSSLQGTHEQYF. DNA of the CDR3: TGTGCCAGCAGCTCCAGTTTACAGGGCACCCACGAGCAGTACTTC. The entire variable domain, with the rest obtained from reference TRBV7-9 and TRBJ2-7, is as follows: DTGVSQNPRHKITKRGQNVTFRCDPISEHNRLYWYRQTLGQGPEFLTYFQNEAQLEKSRLLSDRFSAERPKGSFSTLEIQRTEQGDSAMYLCASSSSLQGTHEQYFGPGTRLTVT.

The gene calls are TRBV7-9 and TRBJ2-5, with TRBD1 identical over 7 bases. Germline V lookup: CDR1 SEHNR, CDR2 FQNEAQ (reference sequence). This CDR3 region has 15 residues. V was clipped by 4 bases and J by 2 bases; unmatched bases: 7. The CDR3 bases are TGTGCCAGCAGCTCCCAGGGACAGATACAAGAGACCCAGTACTTC. Translated: CASSSQGQIQETQYF.

The gene calls are TRBV7-2 and TRBJ2-3; D gene unclear. Trimming took off 2 bases at V and 6 bases at J, with 9 bases between the two ends. The germline V gene has CDR1 SGHTA and CDR2 FQGNSA. The CDR3 runs to 13 residues. CDR3 DNA: TGTGCCAGCAGCTTATTCCCGCAGGATACGCAGTATTTT. Translating it yields CASSLFPQDTQYF.

The chain recombines TRBV7-8 with TRBJ2-1; TRBD2 might be the D (6 bases). V lost 3 bases to trimming and J lost 7 bases, with 10 bases between them. This CDR3 is built from 13 residues. Germline assignment: CDR1 SGHVS and CDR2 FQNEAQ. DNA for the CDR3: TGTGCCAGCAGCTTTTTTGGGGGGAATGAGCAGTTCTTC. Translated, it gives CASSFFGGNEQFF.

The V gene is TRBV6-1, the J gene TRBJ2-5; TRBD1 aligns across 8 bases. The CDR3 is 13 residues long. The trim removed 3 bases at V and 5 bases at J, leaving 2 bases unmatched. Per the germline V gene, CDR1 is MNHNS and CDR2 is SASEGT. CDR3: CASSETGVETQYF. The DNA for the CDR3 is TGTGCCAGCAGTGAGACAGGGGTGGAGACCCAGTACTTC.

The rearrangement joins TRBV9 to TRBJ1-1; D possibly corresponds to TRBD1 (5 bases). V gave up 2 bases and J gave up 1 base, with 15 bases separating them. CDR3 length: 16 residues. Germline CDR1 is SGDLS and CDR2 is YYNGEE. CDR3: CASSVEGSGENTEAFF. CDR3 nucleotides: TGTGCCAGCAGCGTCGAGGGGTCGGGGGAGAACACTGAAGCTTTCTTT.

This clone was counted between two and nine times. The chain is built from TRBV11-2 and TRBJ1-2; TRBD1 aligns across 8 bases. The CDR3 is 16 residues long. The junction had 14 bases not matched to a gene; V was cut back by 6 bases and J by 5 bases. Germline CDR1 reads SGHAT; CDR2 reads FQNNGV. The CDR3, as DNA: TGTGCCAGCAGGTTGGACAGGGTCGGATTGGGATATGGCTACACCTTC. Amino acid sequence: CASRLDRVGLGYGYTF.

The chain's CDR3 is CASSAASGTGQNGYTF. The DNA for the CDR3 is TGTGCCAGCTCAGCCGCATCCGGGACAGGGCAAAATGGCTACACCTTC. The chain recombines TRBV18 with TRBJ1-2; 9 bases line up with TRBD1. V was pared by 5 bases and J by 6 bases, with 13 bases of the junction left unmatched. The CDR3 has 16 amino acids. Germline CDR1 is KGHSH and CDR2 is LQKENI.

The chain joins TRBV4-1 to TRBJ2-5; the D gene is possibly TRBD2 (6 bases). Trimming removed 1 base at V and 0 bases at J, with 12 bases between. Germline V lookup: CDR1 MGHRA, CDR2 YSYEKL. CDR3 length equals 16 residues. The CDR3 bases are TGCGCCAGCAGCCAAGGTGAAACGGGAGACCAAGAGACCCAGTACTTC. Translated: CASSQGETGDQETQYF.